The entry below gives a single T cell receptor beta chain sequence along with its context. Preparation of the TCRbeta library was carried out with unique molecular identifiers. Each CDR3 protein is one row after TCRdb ran MiXCR on the PCR reads. The data show some 500,000 distinct CDR3 sequences, about 17% seen once. Germline V CDR1 and CDR2: KGHSH, LQKENI. This CDR3 is 13 amino acids long. The V and J ends lost 2 bases and 3 bases respectively, with 8 bases between them. The data are from a study of T-cell reconstitution after alpha-beta-depleted transplantation in children. This receptor was taken from a human donor who donated a stem cell graft to a child with acute lymphoblastic leukemia. J is TRBJ2-7 and V is TRBV18, with D possibly being TRBD1 (5 bases). The sequencing used PBMCs from the stem cell graft donor, collected from the stem cell graft. CDR3 protein: CASSPVQDYEQYF. CDR3 DNA: TGTGCCAGCTCACCAGTACAGGACTACGAGCAGTACTTC.